Included here is one TCR beta chain sequence, with context. Its specificity is unknown. The V segment lost 1 base and the J segment 5 bases; nucleotides outside the gene matches: 15. The CDR3 is 19 amino acids. With random hexamers, roughly 0.45 to 1 ug RNA was reverse transcribed. TCRdb re-derived calls from the immunoSEQ multiplex PCR reads in MiXCR, one entry per CDR3 protein. Among around 110,000 distinct CDR3 sequences listed, roughly 94% were seen once. This entry belongs to a study of CD8 T cells in Susac syndrome. General study points: In total CD8+ repertoires, 15 to 20 Susac-specific public clones were found, and CD8+ TEMRA repertoires had a few.

This clonotype was obtained from a human donor with Susac syndrome. The genes are TRBV12-3 or TRBV12-4 and TRBJ2-1; 9 bases match TRBD2. The sample was CD8+ T cells from PBMCs. Here the CDR3 reads CASSLGGLGSGGPDNEQFF. The CDR3 DNA reads TGTGCCAGCAGTTTAGGTGGTCTTGGGAGCGGGGGGCCCGACAATGAGCAGTTCTTC.